The clone carrying this TCR beta chain was seen a few times. A second roughly 6 to 11 cycle PCR used barcoded and J-beta primers. In TCRdb, the 5' RACE reads were re-called with MiXCR into one record per CDR3 protein. Of fewer than 800,000 distinct CDR3 sequences detected, about a third appear once; the ten largest clones hold 15% to 19%. The germline gives CDR1 DFQATT, CDR2 SNEGSKA (reference sequence). This CDR3 has 13 residues. V shed 6 bases and J shed 4 bases, with 13 bases lying between them. The data originate from a study of blood T cells in healthy people across ages. The rearrangement uses TRBV20-1 and TRBJ1-5; TRBD1 is a possible D gene (5 bases). Sequenced sample: blood. The clonotype was recovered from a woman of 80 years or more in good health. CDR3 in DNA: TGCAGTGCCCTCGTGGCAGGGAATCAGCCCCAGCATTTT. It yields the protein CSALVAGNQPQHF.